The table lists the clone carrying this TCR beta chain with many counts. The antigen is not known. The CDR3 end is not reached by the read, which stops 3 residues before it; the germline J gene fills it in. The V and J ends lost 3 bases and 6 bases, in that order; junction bases with no gene match: 0. Germline assignment: CDR1 MRHNA and CDR2 SNTAGT. The CDR3 is 13 residues long. Control and CVID samples contributed equal amounts of genomic DNA. TCRdb's copy holds only in-frame clones and misses some; the assay was immunoSEQ multiplex PCR. The sample shows roughly 55,000 clones, no singletons; the ten largest hold 4.5% to 5.5%. Patients and controls were mostly of Caucasian heritage. Heparinized whole blood, 5 to 8 ml, came from each donor. These data come from a study of T cell clonality in common variable immunodeficiency. The study's findings and limits: CVID subjects showed higher TCRbeta clonality than healthy controls.

The receptor comes from a person aged 18-69 years in good health. The chain is built from TRBV6-4 and TRBJ2-7, with 12 nucleotides matching TRBD2. Input material: peripheral blood mononuclear cells. The CDR3 bases that were read are TGTGCCAGCAGTGAGACTAGCGGGAGCGAG. This gives the protein CASSETSGSE. The full CDR3 protein reads CASSETSGSEQYF.